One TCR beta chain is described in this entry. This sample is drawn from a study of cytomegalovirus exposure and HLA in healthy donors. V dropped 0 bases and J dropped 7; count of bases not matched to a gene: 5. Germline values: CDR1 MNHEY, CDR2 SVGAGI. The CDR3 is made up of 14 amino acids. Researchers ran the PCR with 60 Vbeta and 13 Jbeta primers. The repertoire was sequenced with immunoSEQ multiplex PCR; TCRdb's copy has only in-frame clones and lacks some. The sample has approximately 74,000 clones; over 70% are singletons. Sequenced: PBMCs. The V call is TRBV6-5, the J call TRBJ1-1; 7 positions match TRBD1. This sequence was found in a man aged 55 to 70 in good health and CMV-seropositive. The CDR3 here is CASSYSSRQGEAFF. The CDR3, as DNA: TGTGCCAGCAGTTACTCTTCCCGACAGGGTGAAGCTTTCTTT.